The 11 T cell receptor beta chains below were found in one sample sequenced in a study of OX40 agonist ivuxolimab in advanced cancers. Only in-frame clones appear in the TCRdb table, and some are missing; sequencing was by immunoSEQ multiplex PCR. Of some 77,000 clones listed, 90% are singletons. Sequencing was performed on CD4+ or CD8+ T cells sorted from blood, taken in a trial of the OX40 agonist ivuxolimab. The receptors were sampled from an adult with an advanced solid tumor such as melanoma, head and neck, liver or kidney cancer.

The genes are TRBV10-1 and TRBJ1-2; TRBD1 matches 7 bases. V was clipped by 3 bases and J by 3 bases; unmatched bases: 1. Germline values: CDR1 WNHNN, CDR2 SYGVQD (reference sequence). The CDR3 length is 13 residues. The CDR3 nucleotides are TGCGCCAGCAGTGAAACAGGGGACTATGGCTACACCTTC. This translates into CASSETGDYGYTF.

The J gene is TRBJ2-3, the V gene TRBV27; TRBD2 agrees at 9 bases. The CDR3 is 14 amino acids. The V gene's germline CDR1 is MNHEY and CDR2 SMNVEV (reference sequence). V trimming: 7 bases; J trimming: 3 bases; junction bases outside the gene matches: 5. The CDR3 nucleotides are TGTGCCAGCAAGGTAGCGGGAGTAACAGATACGCAGTATTTT. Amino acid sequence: CASKVAGVTDTQYF.

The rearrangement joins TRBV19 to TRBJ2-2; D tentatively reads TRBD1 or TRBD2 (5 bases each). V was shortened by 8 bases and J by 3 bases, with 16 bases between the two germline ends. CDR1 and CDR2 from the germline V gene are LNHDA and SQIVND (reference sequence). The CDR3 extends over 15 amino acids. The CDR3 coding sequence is TGTGCCAGTGGGACGATCGGGACGGACACCGGGGAGCTGTTTTTT. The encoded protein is CASGTIGTDTGELFF.

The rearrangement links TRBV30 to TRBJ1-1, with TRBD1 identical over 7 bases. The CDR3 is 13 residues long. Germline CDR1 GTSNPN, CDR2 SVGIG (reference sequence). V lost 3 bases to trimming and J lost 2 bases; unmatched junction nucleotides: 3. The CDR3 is CAWRQGPNTEAFF. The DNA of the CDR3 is TGTGCCTGGAGACAGGGGCCTAACACTGAAGCTTTCTTT.

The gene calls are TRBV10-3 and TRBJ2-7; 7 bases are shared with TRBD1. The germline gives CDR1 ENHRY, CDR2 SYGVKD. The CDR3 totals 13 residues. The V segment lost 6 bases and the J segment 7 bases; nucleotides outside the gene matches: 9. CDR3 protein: CAISDRVEGEQYF. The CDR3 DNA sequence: TGTGCCATCAGCGACAGGGTAGAAGGGGAGCAGTACTTC.

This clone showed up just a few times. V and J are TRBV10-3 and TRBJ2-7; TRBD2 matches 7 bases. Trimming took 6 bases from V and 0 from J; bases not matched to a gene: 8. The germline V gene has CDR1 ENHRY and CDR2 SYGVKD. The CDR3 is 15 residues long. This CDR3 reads CAIRGGAGDSYEQYF. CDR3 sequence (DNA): TGTGCCATCAGGGGTGGGGCGGGGGACTCCTACGAGCAGTACTTC.

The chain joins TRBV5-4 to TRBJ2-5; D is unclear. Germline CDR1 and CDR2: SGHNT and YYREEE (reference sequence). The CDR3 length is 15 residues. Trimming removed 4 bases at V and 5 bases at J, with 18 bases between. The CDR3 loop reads CASSDPTGVWETQYF. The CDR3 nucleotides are TGTGCCAGCAGCGACCCGACTGGGGTTTGGGAGACCCAGTACTTC.

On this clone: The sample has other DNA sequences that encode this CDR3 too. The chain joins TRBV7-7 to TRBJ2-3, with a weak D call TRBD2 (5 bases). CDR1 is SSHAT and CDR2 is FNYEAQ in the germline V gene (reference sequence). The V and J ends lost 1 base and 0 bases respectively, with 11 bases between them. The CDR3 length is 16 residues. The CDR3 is CASSLGVGGSTDTQYF. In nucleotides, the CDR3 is TGTGCCAGCAGCTTAGGAGTAGGCGGGAGCACAGATACGCAGTATTTT.

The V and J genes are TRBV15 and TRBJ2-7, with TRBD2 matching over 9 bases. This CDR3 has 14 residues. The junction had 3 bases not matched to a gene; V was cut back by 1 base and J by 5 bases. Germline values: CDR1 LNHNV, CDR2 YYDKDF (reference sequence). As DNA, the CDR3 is TGTGCCACCAGCAGAGGTAGCGGGAGCGACGAGCAGTACTTC. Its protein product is CATSRGSGSDEQYF. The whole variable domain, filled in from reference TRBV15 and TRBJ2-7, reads DAMVIQNPRYQVTQFGKPVTLSCSQTLNHNVMYWYQQKSSQAPKLLFHYYDKDFNNEADTPDNFQSRRPNTSFCFLDIRSPGLGDTAMYLCATSRGSGSDEQYFGPGTRLTVT.

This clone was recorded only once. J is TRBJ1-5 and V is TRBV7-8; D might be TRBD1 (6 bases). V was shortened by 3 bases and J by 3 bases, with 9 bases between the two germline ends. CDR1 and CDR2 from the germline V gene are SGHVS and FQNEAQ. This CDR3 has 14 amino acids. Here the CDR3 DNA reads TGTGCCAGCAGCTTCACAGGGATCAATCAGCCCCAGCATTTT. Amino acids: CASSFTGINQPQHF.

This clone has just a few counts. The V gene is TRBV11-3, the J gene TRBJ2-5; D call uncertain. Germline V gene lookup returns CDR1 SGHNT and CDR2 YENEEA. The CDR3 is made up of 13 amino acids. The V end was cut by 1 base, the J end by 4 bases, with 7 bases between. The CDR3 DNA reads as TGTGCCAGCAGCTTAGGTCCGAGAGAGACCCAGTACTTC. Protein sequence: CASSLGPRETQYF.